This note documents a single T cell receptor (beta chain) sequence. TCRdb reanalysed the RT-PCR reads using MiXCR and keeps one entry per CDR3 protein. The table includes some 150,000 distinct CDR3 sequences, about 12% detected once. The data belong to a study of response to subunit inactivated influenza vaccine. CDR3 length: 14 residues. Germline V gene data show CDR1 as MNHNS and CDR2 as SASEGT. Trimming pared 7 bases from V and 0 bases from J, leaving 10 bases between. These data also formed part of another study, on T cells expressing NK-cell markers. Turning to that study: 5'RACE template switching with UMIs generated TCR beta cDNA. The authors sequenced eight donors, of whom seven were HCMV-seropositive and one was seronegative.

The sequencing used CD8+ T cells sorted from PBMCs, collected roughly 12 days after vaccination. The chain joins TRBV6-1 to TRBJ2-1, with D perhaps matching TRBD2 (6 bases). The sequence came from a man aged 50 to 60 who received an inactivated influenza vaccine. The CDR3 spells CASMGRYSYNEQFF. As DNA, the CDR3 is TGTGCCAGCATGGGGAGGTACTCCTACAATGAGCAGTTCTTC.